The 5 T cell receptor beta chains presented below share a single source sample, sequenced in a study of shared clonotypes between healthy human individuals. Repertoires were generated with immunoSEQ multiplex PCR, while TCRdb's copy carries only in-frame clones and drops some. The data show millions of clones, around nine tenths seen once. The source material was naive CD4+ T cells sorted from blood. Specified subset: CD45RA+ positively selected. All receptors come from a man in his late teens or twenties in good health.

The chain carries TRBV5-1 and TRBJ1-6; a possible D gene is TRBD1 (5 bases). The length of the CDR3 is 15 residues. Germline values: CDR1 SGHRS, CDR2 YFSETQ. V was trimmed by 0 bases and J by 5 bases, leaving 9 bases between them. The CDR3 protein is CASSLGPGHNSPLHF. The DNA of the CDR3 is TGCGCCAGCAGCTTGGGCCCGGGACATAATTCACCCCTCCACTTT.

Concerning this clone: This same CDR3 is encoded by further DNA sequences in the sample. The CDR3 DNA sequence: TGTGCCAGCAGCTCCCAGGGAGACGAGCAGTACTTC. Protein sequence: CASSSQGDEQYF. This sequence joins TRBV11-2 and TRBJ2-5; the D gene could be TRBD1 or TRBD2 (5 bases each). The end of the DNA is better explained by TRBJ2-7, so the J call may be wrong. The CDR3 length is 12 residues. The germline V gene has CDR1 SGHAT and CDR2 FQNNGV.

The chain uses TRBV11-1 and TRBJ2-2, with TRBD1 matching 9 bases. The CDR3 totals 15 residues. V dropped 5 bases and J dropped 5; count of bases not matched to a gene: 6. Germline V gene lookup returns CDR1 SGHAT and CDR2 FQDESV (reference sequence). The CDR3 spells CASSPGQGITGELFF. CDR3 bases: TGTGCCAGCAGCCCTGGACAGGGGATAACCGGGGAGCTGTTTTTT.

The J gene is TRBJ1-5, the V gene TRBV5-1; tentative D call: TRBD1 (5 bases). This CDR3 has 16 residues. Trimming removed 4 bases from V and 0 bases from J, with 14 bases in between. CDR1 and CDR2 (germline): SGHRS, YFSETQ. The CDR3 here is CASSPGGSDSNQPQHF. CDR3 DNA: TGCGCCAGCAGCCCGGGGGGGTCCGATAGCAATCAGCCCCAGCATTTT.

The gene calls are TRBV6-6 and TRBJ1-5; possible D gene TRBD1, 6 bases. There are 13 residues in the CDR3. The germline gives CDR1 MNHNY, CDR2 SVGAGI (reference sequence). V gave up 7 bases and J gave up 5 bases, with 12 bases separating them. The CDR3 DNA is TGTGCCAGCACTCAGGGGTTTCATCAGCCCCAGCATTTT. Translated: CASTQGFHQPQHF.